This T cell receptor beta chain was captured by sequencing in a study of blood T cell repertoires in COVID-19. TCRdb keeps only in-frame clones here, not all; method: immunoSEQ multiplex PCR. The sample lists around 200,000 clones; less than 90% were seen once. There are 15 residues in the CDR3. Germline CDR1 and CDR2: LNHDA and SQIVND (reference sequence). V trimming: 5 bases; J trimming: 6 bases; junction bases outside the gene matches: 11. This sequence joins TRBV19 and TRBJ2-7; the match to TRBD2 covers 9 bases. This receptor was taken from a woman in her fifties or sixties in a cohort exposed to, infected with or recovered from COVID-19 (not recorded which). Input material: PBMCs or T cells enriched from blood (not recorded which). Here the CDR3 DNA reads TGTGCCAGTAGTGGCAGAGGGCGGGGGGGCTCCGAGCAGTACTTC. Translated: CASSGRGRGGSEQYF. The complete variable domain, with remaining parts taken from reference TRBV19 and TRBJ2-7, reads DGGITQSPKYLFRKEGQNVTLSCEQNLNHDAMYWYRQDPGQGLRLIYYSQIVNDFQKGDIAEGYSVSREKKESFPLTVTSAQKNPTAFYLCASSGRGRGGSEQYFGPGTRLTVT.